A single sample gave rise to the 30 T cell receptor beta chains below, sequenced in a study of graft-versus-host responses after intestinal transplantation. No antigen has been identified for these receptors. TCRdb's table, derived via immunoSEQ multiplex PCR, lists solely in-frame clones and lacks some. The sample includes tens of thousands of clones, 90% of them seen just once. This specimen consisted of unstimulated CD8+ T cells sorted from spleen or lymph node cells, obtained before transplant. The origin of the receptors is a human donor who was the organ donor for an intestinal transplant.

The rearrangement links TRBV10-1 to TRBJ1-6; 9 bases are a match to TRBD1. This CDR3 is 14 amino acids long. The junction had 4 bases not matched to a gene; V was cut back by 7 bases and J by 6 bases. Germline V gene lookup returns CDR1 WNHNN and CDR2 SYGVQD (reference sequence). The CDR3 DNA reads as TGCGCCAGCACCTCGGACAGGGGTAATTCACCCCTCCACTTT. Amino acid sequence: CASTSDRGNSPLHF.

The gene calls are TRBV5-1 and TRBJ1-1; 7 bases agree with TRBD1. After removal of 4 bases from V and 5 bases from J, the junction contained 2 bases not matched to a gene. Germline V gives CDR1 SGHRS, CDR2 YFSETQ. CDR3 length: 12 amino acids. The CDR3 DNA follows: TGCGCCAGCAGCCCGACAGGGACTGAAGCTTTCTTT. Protein sequence: CASSPTGTEAFF.

CDR3 bases: TGCAGCGTTGACGGGGGGGCGCGTGGCTACACCTTC. Its protein product is CSVDGGARGYTF. The chain recombines TRBV29-1 with TRBJ1-2; tentatively, D is TRBD1 (6 bases). V was shortened by 3 bases and J by 7 bases, with 12 bases between the two germline ends. The germline gives CDR1 SQVTM, CDR2 ANQGSEA. This CDR3 comprises 12 residues.

The chain carries TRBV14 and TRBJ2-1, with 10 bases aligning to TRBD2. The germline gives CDR1 SGHDN, CDR2 FVKESK. With V trimmed by 4 bases and J by 8 bases, 8 bases remained unmatched. The CDR3 has 15 residues. The CDR3 sequence: CASSPLAGGVDEQFF. The CDR3 DNA is TGTGCCAGCAGCCCCTTAGCGGGGGGCGTCGATGAGCAGTTCTTC.

The rearrangement joins TRBV5-4 to TRBJ2-3, with TRBD2 matching 11 bases. V lost 4 bases and J lost 6; bases outside the gene matches: 7. Germline CDR1 is SGHNT and CDR2 is YYREEE (reference sequence). The CDR3 contains 15 residues. The CDR3 sequence is CASSPTSGVYDTQYF. The CDR3 DNA reads TGTGCCAGCAGCCCGACTAGCGGGGTCTACGATACGCAGTATTTT.

This chain joins TRBV18 and TRBJ2-7, with D possibly TRBD1 on 6 matching bases. The germline V and J ends were trimmed by 3 bases and 2 bases, with 11 bases remaining between them. The germline CDR1 and CDR2 sequences are KGHSH and LQKENI. The CDR3 is 14 amino acids. As DNA, the CDR3 is TGTGCCAGCTCACCCCGGGACAACACCTACGAGCAGTACGTC. Protein sequence: CASSPRDNTYEQYV.

The rearrangement joins TRBV9 to TRBJ2-1; D is unresolved. Germline values: CDR1 SGDLS, CDR2 YYNGEE. V lost 4 bases, J lost 8 bases, and 22 bases lay in between. This CDR3 region has 16 residues. CDR3 amino acids: CASSLVGVTVIDEQFF. The CDR3 nucleotides read TGTGCCAGCAGCTTGGTTGGAGTAACCGTGATTGATGAGCAGTTCTTC.

The chain has TRBV5-6 and TRBJ1-1; the D is unclear. Trimming shortened V by 7 bases and J by 1 base, and 8 bases separated the two germline ends. The CDR3 length is 12 residues. Per germline, CDR1 SGHDT and CDR2 YYEEEE. In DNA form, the CDR3 reads TGTGCCAGCGGAGAGAAGAACACTGAAGCTTTCTTT. Translated: CASGEKNTEAFF. Complete variable domain (other parts from reference TRBV5-6 and TRBJ1-1): DAGVTQSPTHLIKTRGQQVTLRCSPKSGHDTVSWYQQALGQGPQFIFQYYEEEERQRGNFPDRFSGHQFPNYSSELNVNALLLGDSALYLCASGEKNTEAFFGQGTRLTVV.

This chain links TRBV7-2 with TRBJ2-4; possibly TRBD2 for D (5 bases). Germline V CDR1 and CDR2: SGHTA, FQGNSA. Trimming removed 5 bases at V and 0 bases at J, with 23 bases between. The CDR3 contains 19 residues. The CDR3 is CASSRYAGPPDLAKNIQYF. The DNA of the CDR3 is TGTGCCAGCAGCCGATACGCGGGTCCGCCGGATCTAGCCAAAAACATTCAGTACTTC.

This chain links TRBV4-3 with TRBJ2-3; 7 bases align to TRBD1. CDR1 is LGHNA and CDR2 is YSLEER in the germline V gene. This CDR3 comprises 15 residues. V lost 1 base to trimming and J lost 3 bases; unmatched junction nucleotides: 4. The DNA of the CDR3 is TGCGCCAGCAGCCAAGTGGACAGGCCGACAGATACGCAGTATTTT. As protein: CASSQVDRPTDTQYF.

The rearrangement uses TRBV28 and TRBJ2-2, with D possibly being TRBD2 (7 bases). Looked up from germline, CDR1 is MDHEN and CDR2 is SYDVKM. The V gene lost 8 bases and the J gene lost 7 bases, with 17 bases spanning the gap. The length of the CDR3 is 14 residues. This CDR3 reads CASGAREGVGELFF. The DNA for the CDR3 is TGTGCCAGCGGCGCTAGGGAGGGGGTCGGGGAGCTGTTTTTT.

The CDR3 DNA sequence: TGTGCCAGCAGCTTAAGATTGCGGGGGGGCCGTGAGGAGACCCAGTACTTC. Amino acid sequence: CASSLRLRGGREETQYF. The V and J genes are TRBV7-2 and TRBJ2-5; 9 nucleotides match TRBD2. The CDR3 has 17 residues. Germline assignment: CDR1 SGHTA and CDR2 FQGNSA. Trimming took 2 bases from V and 5 from J; bases not matched to a gene: 12.

The gene calls are TRBV5-6 and TRBJ1-2; possibly TRBD1 for D (6 bases). CDR3 size: 13 residues. Germline assignment: CDR1 SGHDT and CDR2 YYEEEE. Trimming pared 3 bases from V and 8 bases from J, leaving 14 bases between. In DNA, the CDR3 is TGTGCCAGCAGCTCGGACAGCAGTATAGGCTACACCTTC. Amino acid sequence: CASSSDSSIGYTF.

This rearrangement joins TRBV6-5 to TRBJ1-4; D gene unclear. Germline V gene lookup returns CDR1 MNHEY and CDR2 SVGAGI. This CDR3 spans 15 amino acids. The ends were cut back, 0 bases at V and 4 bases at J, with 9 bases in the middle. CDR3 DNA sequence: TGTGCCAGCAGTTACTCGAGACTCAGTAATGAAAAACTGTTTTTT. Encoded protein: CASSYSRLSNEKLFF.

This sequence joins TRBV27 and TRBJ2-3, with 15 bases identical to TRBD2. Germline CDR1 and CDR2: MNHEY and SMNVEV (reference sequence). CDR3 length: 19 residues. With 2 bases clipped from V and 2 bases from J, the junction kept 8 bases outside the gene matches. The DNA for the CDR3 is TGTGCCAGCAGTTTAATCTGGACTAGCGGGGGGGGCGACACAGATACGCAGTATTTT. Translated: CASSLIWTSGGGDTDTQYF.

This clone was observed a few times. This chain uses TRBV7-8 with TRBJ2-3; 9 positions agree with TRBD2. The CDR3 sequence is 18 residues long. Germline-derived CDR1 and CDR2 are SGHVS and FQNEAQ. V gave up 5 bases and J gave up 6 bases; unmatched junction bases: 18. DNA for the CDR3: TGTGCCAGCAGCACTAGTACCGTCTCGTCTAGCGGGGTCGATACGCAGTATTTT. Translated: CASSTSTVSSSGVDTQYF.

This chain connects TRBV19 to TRBJ2-5; 9 bases fit TRBD1. The CDR3 is 14 amino acids. Germline loops: CDR1 LNHDA, CDR2 SQIVND (reference sequence). V lost 5 bases, J lost 5 bases, and 6 bases stayed unmatched. The CDR3 here is CASSPAGTGETQYF. The DNA of the CDR3 is TGTGCCAGTAGTCCCGCCGGGACAGGGGAGACCCAGTACTTC.

This chain uses TRBV19 with TRBJ2-5; 10 bases are shared with TRBD2. Germline V gene sequence: CDR1 LNHDA, CDR2 SQIVND (reference sequence). Trimming at V came to 6 bases and at J to 1 base, leaving 5 bases not matched to a gene. CDR3 length: 15 amino acids. The CDR3 loop reads CASSTSGASQETQYF. CDR3 sequence (DNA): TGTGCCAGTAGCACTAGCGGGGCCAGCCAAGAGACCCAGTACTTC.

The CDR3 DNA reads TGCGCCAGCAGCGAGGGACAGGGAGTTGAAAAACTGTTTTTT. Amino acid sequence: CASSEGQGVEKLFF. J is TRBJ1-4 and V is TRBV10-2; 9 bases match TRBD1. Losses at the gene ends were 6 bases for V and 7 bases for J; bases not matched to a gene: 6. This CDR3 region has 14 residues. Germline V gives CDR1 WSHSY, CDR2 SAAADI.

The rearrangement joins TRBV7-9 to TRBJ1-1; TRBD1 aligns across 9 bases. The V segment lost 0 bases and the J segment 4 bases; nucleotides outside the gene matches: 3. The CDR3 covers 15 residues. CDR1 and CDR2 (germline): SEHNR, FQNEAQ (reference sequence). CDR3 DNA sequence: TGTGCCAGCAGCTTAGCGGGACAGGGTACCACTGAAGCTTTCTTT. This gives the protein CASSLAGQGTTEAFF.

CDR3 amino acids: CASSTGGNQPQHF. The DNA for the CDR3 is TGTGCCAGCAGCACAGGGGGCAATCAGCCCCAGCATTTT. The chain couples TRBV6-6 to TRBJ1-5; 7 bases map to TRBD1. Trimming took 6 bases from V and 2 from J; bases not matched to a gene: 1. CDR1 and CDR2 from the germline V gene are MNHNY and SVGAGI (reference sequence). The CDR3 is 13 amino acids.

The chain uses TRBV27 and TRBJ1-1; D is unclear. This CDR3 is 14 amino acids long. Germline V gene data show CDR1 as MNHEY and CDR2 as SMNVEV (reference sequence). The V end was cut by 2 bases, the J end by 2 bases, with 9 bases between. CDR3 nucleotides: TGTGCCAGCAGTTTACAAGCGCTTAACACTGAAGCTTTCTTT. Translation: CASSLQALNTEAFF.

The genes are TRBV27 and TRBJ2-1, with D possibly being TRBD1 (5 bases). V gave up 4 bases and J gave up 6 bases, with 16 bases separating them. The length of the CDR3 is 15 residues. Germline assignment: CDR1 MNHEY and CDR2 SMNVEV (reference sequence). CDR3 DNA sequence: TGTGCCAGCAGTTCCTTTTACAGGATTCTCAATGAGCAGTTCTTC. Amino acid sequence: CASSSFYRILNEQFF.

The chain is built from TRBV6-1 and TRBJ1-2; the D is unclear. The CDR3 is 12 amino acids. V shed 6 bases and J shed 4 bases, with 9 bases lying between them. The germline CDR1 and CDR2 sequences are MNHNS and SASEGT. The CDR3 loop is CASSPNSYGYTF. In nucleotides, the CDR3 is TGTGCCAGCAGCCCTAACAGCTATGGCTACACCTTC.

This clone came up once. V is TRBV27 and J is TRBJ1-1; 7 bases map to TRBD1. This CDR3 has 15 amino acids. V was clipped by 1 base and J by 1 base; unmatched bases: 3. CDR1 is MNHEY, CDR2 SMNVEV, per germline (reference sequence). CDR3 sequence (DNA): TGTGCCAGCAGTTTATTGGGACAGAAGAACACTGAAGCTTTCTTT. Its translation: CASSLLGQKNTEAFF.

The chain recombines TRBV7-9 with TRBJ2-5; 8 bases map to TRBD1. Germline trimming cut 4 bases from V and 4 bases from J; bases unmatched to any gene: 11. Germline CDR1 is SEHNR and CDR2 is FQNEAQ (reference sequence). This CDR3 contains 16 residues. This CDR3 is CASSSAGGEWSETQYF. In nucleotides, the CDR3 is TGTGCCAGCAGCTCGGCAGGGGGCGAGTGGTCAGAGACCCAGTACTTC.

V usage is TRBV5-4 and J usage is TRBJ1-1; 7 bases are a match to TRBD1. V lost 5 bases and J lost 10; bases outside the gene matches: 14. This CDR3 comprises 14 residues. The germline V gene has CDR1 SGHNT and CDR2 YYREEE (reference sequence). The CDR3 spells CASSLGDRPGVAFF. Here the CDR3 DNA reads TGTGCCAGCAGTCTTGGGGACAGACCCGGGGTAGCTTTCTTT. The variable domain in full, with the rest retrieved from reference TRBV5-4 and TRBJ1-1, is ETGVTQSPTHLIKTRGQQVTLRCSSQSGHNTVSWYQQALGQGPQFIFQYYREEENGRGNFPPRFSGLQFPNYSSELNVNALELDDSALYLCASSLGDRPGVAFFGQGTRLTVV.

The chain employs TRBV10-3 and TRBJ2-2, with a possible D match to TRBD2 (7 bases). Trimming cost V 0 bases and J 0 bases, with 14 bases left between them. The CDR3 runs 18 residues. Germline V gives CDR1 ENHRY, CDR2 SYGVKD. The CDR3 region has the DNA TGTGCCATCAGTGAGTCGTGGCGGGGGCCCGCGAACACCGGGGAGCTGTTTTTT. It is translated as CAISESWRGPANTGELFF.

The genes are TRBV5-1 and TRBJ2-1; 7 positions match TRBD1. Germline CDR1 SGHRS, CDR2 YFSETQ. This CDR3 comprises 15 residues. V shed 4 bases, J shed 4 bases, and the junction held 8 bases outside the gene matches. The chain's CDR3 is CASSPLGQEYNEQFF. The CDR3 region has the DNA TGCGCCAGCAGCCCACTAGGACAGGAATACAATGAGCAGTTCTTC.

The chain carries TRBV5-1 and TRBJ1-2; the D is unclear. The CDR3 sequence is 16 residues long. The germline V gene encodes CDR1 SGHRS and CDR2 YFSETQ. The ends were cut back, 0 bases at V and 3 bases at J, with 15 bases in the middle. The CDR3, as DNA: TGCGCCAGCAGCTTGGTTCCCGACTCACCCTACTATGGCTACACCTTC. This sequence encodes CASSLVPDSPYYGYTF.